This passage covers 11 T cell receptor beta chains from one sample sequenced in a study of blood T cell repertoires in COVID-19. TCRdb's table, derived via immunoSEQ multiplex PCR, lists solely in-frame clones and lacks some. Of 380,000 or so clones detected, more than 65% appear once; the ten largest clones hold 1.1%. Sequencing was carried out using peripheral blood. These receptors were obtained from a human donor with acute or convalescent COVID-19. The donor label of this sample is uncertain.

This sequence joins TRBV5-4 and TRBJ2-1, with 11 bases lining up with TRBD2. Per the germline V gene, CDR1 is SGHNT and CDR2 is YYREEE (reference sequence). J gave up 7 bases and V 5 bases, and 14 bases lay outside the gene matches. CDR3 length: 17 residues. CDR3 in amino acids: CASSYRLAGKGTNEQFF. DNA for the CDR3: TGTGCCAGCAGTTACCGACTAGCGGGAAAGGGAACAAATGAGCAGTTCTTC.

J is TRBJ1-1 and V is TRBV4-2; maybe TRBD1 (5 bases). This CDR3 comprises 14 residues. Germline assignment: CDR1 LGHNA and CDR2 YNFKEQ. The V and J ends lost 3 bases and 4 bases respectively, with 12 bases between them. CDR3 region: CASSQPGFSTEAFF. The CDR3 coding sequence is TGTGCCAGCAGCCAGCCAGGGTTTAGCACTGAAGCTTTCTTT.

V and J are TRBV19 and TRBJ2-1; D possibly corresponds to TRBD2 (6 bases). Germline lookup yields CDR1 LNHDA and CDR2 SQIVND (reference sequence). This CDR3 contains 17 residues. Trimming stripped 2 bases from V and 6 bases from J, with 20 bases between. The CDR3 bases are TGTGCCAGTAGTATAACCGGGACGGGGCGGAGGGGCAATGAGCAGTTCTTC. Translation gives CASSITGTGRRGNEQFF.

The V and J genes are TRBV13 and TRBJ2-3, with TRBD2 matching over 13 bases. From germline, CDR1 is PRHDT and CDR2 FYEKMQ (reference sequence). Unmatched junction bases numbered 5, after V lost 5 bases and J lost 0 bases. The CDR3 loop spans 17 amino acids. CDR3 DNA sequence: TGTGCCAGCAGCCGAGGGACTAGCGGGACTAGCACAGATACGCAGTATTTT. Amino acids: CASSRGTSGTSTDTQYF.

This sequence joins TRBV3-1 (or the pseudogene TRBV3-2) and TRBJ2-3; 8 nucleotides match TRBD2. The germline V gene encodes CDR1 LGHDT and CDR2 YNNKEL (reference sequence). J lost 2 bases, V lost 0 bases, and 10 bases had no gene match. There are 18 residues in the CDR3. CDR3 in DNA: TGTGCCAGCAGCCAAGATTTAGGGGCGGGGGGTTTCACAGATACGCAGTATTTT. Translation: CASSQDLGAGGFTDTQYF.

J is TRBJ1-1 and V is TRBV19, with D perhaps TRBD1 (6 bases). Germline V gene data show CDR1 as LNHDA and CDR2 as SQIVND (reference sequence). The CDR3 extends over 17 amino acids. V lost 4 bases and J 3 bases, leaving 21 bases between the germline ends. The CDR3 here is CASSTLIRRGAYTEAFF. The CDR3 DNA reads TGTGCCAGTAGTACCCTAATCCGCAGGGGCGCATACACTGAAGCTTTCTTT.

This rearrangement joins TRBV6-6 to TRBJ1-1; D gene ambiguous. The CDR3 is 14 amino acids. The germline gives CDR1 MNHNY, CDR2 SVGAGI (reference sequence). V was trimmed by 1 base and J by 3 bases, leaving 9 bases between them. Here the CDR3 DNA reads TGTGCCAGCAGTTACTATTGGAGGGACACTGAAGCTTTCTTT. Amino acid sequence: CASSYYWRDTEAFF.

The V and J genes are TRBV12-3 or TRBV12-4 and TRBJ1-2; D is unresolved. Trimming cost V 2 bases and J 4 bases, with 8 bases left between them. CDR3 length: 13 residues. CDR3 region: CASSLTALYGYTF. The CDR3 DNA sequence: TGTGCCAGCAGTTTAACAGCACTCTATGGCTACACCTTC.

Here the CDR3 reads CASSLALLGFNEQFF. The CDR3 DNA reads as TGTGCCAGCAGCTTGGCCCTACTAGGGTTCAATGAGCAGTTCTTC. The chain combines TRBV5-6 with TRBJ2-1, with D perhaps TRBD2 (5 bases). Trimming pared 0 bases from V and 6 bases from J, leaving 13 bases between. Germline assignment: CDR1 SGHDT and CDR2 YYEEEE. The CDR3 has 15 amino acids. Filled out from reference TRBV5-6 and TRBJ2-1, the complete variable domain reads DAGVTQSPTHLIKTRGQQVTLRCSPKSGHDTVSWYQQALGQGPQFIFQYYEEEERQRGNFPDRFSGHQFPNYSSELNVNALLLGDSALYLCASSLALLGFNEQFFGPGTRLTVL.

This clone was detected a few times. The CDR3 sequence: CATSRDYPTGAYYGYTF. The CDR3 coding sequence is TGTGCCACCAGCAGAGATTACCCGACAGGGGCTTATTATGGCTACACCTTC. The chain employs TRBV15 and TRBJ1-2; 8 nucleotides match TRBD1. The CDR3 contains 17 residues. Germline trimming cut 0 bases from V and 5 bases from J; bases unmatched to any gene: 11. Germline CDR1 LNHNV, CDR2 YYDKDF (reference sequence).

The gene calls are TRBV2 and TRBJ2-1; 8 positions match TRBD2. The CDR3 has 15 amino acids. The germline CDR1 and CDR2 sequences are SNHLY and FYNNEI. Unmatched junction bases numbered 8, after V lost 4 bases and J lost 6 bases. This chain's CDR3 is CASSGTGGPLNEQFF. The CDR3 DNA follows: TGTGCCAGCAGTGGGACGGGGGGGCCCCTCAATGAGCAGTTCTTC.